A single sample is the source of the 4 T cell receptor beta chains below, sequenced in a study of blood T cell repertoires in COVID-19. Measured with immunoSEQ multiplex PCR; TCRdb has only the in-frame clones, and not every one. The top ten hold about 1.5% of the sample, which has 250,000 to 400,000 clones, more than 70% seen once. Material for sequencing was peripheral blood. The receptors originated from a woman under 40 with COVID-19, enrolled during active disease.

This clone showed up just a few times. CDR3 protein: CASSLLGGRGRGYTF. The CDR3 DNA is TGTGCCAGCAGTTTATTGGGGGGGCGAGGACGTGGCTACACCTTC. The chain carries TRBV28 and TRBJ1-2; a weak D match, TRBD1 (6 bases). Trimming cost V 1 base and J 7 bases, with 16 bases left between them. The germline V gene has CDR1 MDHEN and CDR2 SYDVKM. CDR3 length: 15 residues.

The CDR3: CASSQAGDYNEQFF. The CDR3 DNA reads TGTGCCAGCAGCCAAGCGGGAGATTACAATGAGCAGTTCTTC. The gene calls are TRBV14 and TRBJ2-1, with D maybe TRBD2 (6 bases). CDR3 length: 14 amino acids. The ends were cut back, 1 base at V and 4 bases at J, with 8 bases in the middle. Germline loops: CDR1 SGHDN, CDR2 FVKESK.

This chain joins TRBV4-1 and TRBJ1-4; 7 bases line up with TRBD1. After removal of 3 bases from V and 8 bases from J, the junction contained 12 bases not matched to a gene. Germline V CDR1 and CDR2: MGHRA, YSYEKL. The CDR3 is 16 amino acids. The DNA of the CDR3 is TGCGCCAGCAGCCACGTGGACAGGCTGGGTAAGGAAAAACTGTTTTTT. It yields the protein CASSHVDRLGKEKLFF.

Here the CDR3 reads CASSLVFSWAEQFF. The CDR3 DNA sequence: TGTGCCAGCAGCTTGGTCTTTAGTTGGGCTGAGCAGTTCTTC. The chain employs TRBV5-5 and TRBJ2-1; no definite D call. V lost 0 bases, J lost 9 bases, and 13 bases lay in between. The CDR3 covers 14 residues. The germline V gene has CDR1 SGHKS and CDR2 YYEKEE (reference sequence).